This entry lists 29 T cell receptor beta chains sequenced from one sample in a study of cytomegalovirus exposure and HLA in healthy donors. PCR involved 60 Vbeta and 13 Jbeta primers. The assay was immunoSEQ multiplex PCR, and TCRdb's table has in-frame clones only and misses some. The sample comprises 130,000 to 150,000 clones, 78% of which are singletons, and roughly 2.8% rests with the top ten. The source material was PBMCs. The receptors come from a male donor in good health and CMV-seronegative.

In this sample, this clone turned up a few times. The chain recombines TRBV5-1 with TRBJ2-7; D may be TRBD2 (5 bases). Germline V CDR1 and CDR2: SGHRS, YFSETQ. The length of the CDR3 is 14 residues. Trimming shortened V by 6 bases and J by 2 bases, and 15 bases separated the two germline ends. Written as DNA, the CDR3 is TGCGCCAGCAAACGACTCGGGGAGACCTACGAGCAGTACTTC. This sequence encodes CASKRLGETYEQYF.

In nucleotides, the CDR3 is TGTGCCAGCAGCCCCAGACTAGTCAGCGATGAGCAGTTCTTC. The encoded protein is CASSPRLVSDEQFF. The rearrangement uses TRBV4-2 and TRBJ2-1; D may be TRBD2 (6 bases). Germline V CDR1 and CDR2: LGHNA, YNFKEQ. V lost 4 bases to trimming and J lost 8 bases, with 15 bases between them. The CDR3 consists of 14 residues.

This clone was recorded only once. CDR3 coding DNA: TGTGCCAGCAGCTTGACAGACGGTGAAAAACTGTTTTTT. Translating gives CASSLTDGEKLFF. The V and J genes are TRBV7-6 and TRBJ1-4, with D possibly being TRBD1 (5 bases). Per germline, CDR1 SGHVS and CDR2 FNYEAQ. Trimming took 3 bases from V and 7 from J, leaving 9 bases between them. The CDR3 has 13 amino acids.

The chain links TRBV9 to TRBJ1-1; D gene unclear. This CDR3 region has 12 residues. CDR1 SGDLS and CDR2 YYNGEE come from the germline V gene. Trimming took 2 bases from V and 0 from J, leaving 2 bases between them. The CDR3 DNA reads TGTGCCAGCAGCGTCTTGAACACTGAAGCTTTCTTT. Translating gives CASSVLNTEAFF.

V usage is TRBV6-1 and J usage is TRBJ1-2, with a weak D call TRBD1 (6 bases). From germline, CDR1 is MNHNS and CDR2 SASEGT. Trimming cost V 5 bases and J 5 bases, with 12 bases left between them. The CDR3 is made up of 13 amino acids. The CDR3 spells CASSRQDLYGYTF. The CDR3 DNA reads TGTGCCAGCAGTAGACAGGACCTATATGGCTACACCTTC.

This chain's CDR3 is CASSQDGSSNQPQHF. The DNA for the CDR3 is TGCGCCAGCAGCCAAGATGGGAGTAGCAATCAGCCCCAGCATTTT. V is TRBV4-3 and J is TRBJ1-5; no clear D. There are 15 residues in the CDR3. Germline CDR1 and CDR2: LGHNA and YSLEER. The V end was cut by 0 bases, the J end by 0 bases, with 6 bases between.

The rearrangement joins TRBV5-1 to TRBJ2-2; 9 positions agree with TRBD1. The CDR3 runs to 14 residues. Germline lookup yields CDR1 SGHRS and CDR2 YFSETQ. The J segment lost 6 bases and the V segment lost 4 bases, leaving 4 bases of the junction unmatched. CDR3 residues: CASSEGQGAGELFF. The CDR3 coding sequence is TGCGCCAGCAGCGAGGGACAGGGTGCCGGGGAGCTGTTTTTT. Full variable domain (rest looked up from reference TRBV5-1 and TRBJ2-2): KAGVTQTPRYLIKTRGQQVTLSCSPISGHRSVSWYQQTPGQGLQFLFEYFSETQRNKGNFPGRFSGRQFSNSRSEMNVSTLELGDSALYLCASSEGQGAGELFFGEGSRLTVL.

The V and J genes are TRBV7-8 and TRBJ1-4; TRBD1 agrees at 9 bases. Germline V gene sequence: CDR1 SGHVS, CDR2 FQNEAQ. Losses at the gene ends were 4 bases for V and 8 bases for J; bases not matched to a gene: 8. The length of the CDR3 is 15 residues. CDR3 DNA: TGTGCCAGCAGCTACGGACAGGGGTATAGGGAAAAACTGTTTTTT. This encodes CASSYGQGYREKLFF.

In its sample, this clone was seen a few times. The gene calls are TRBV27 and TRBJ2-7; tentatively, D is TRBD1 (6 bases). The ends were cut back, 6 bases at V and 12 bases at J, with 18 bases in the middle. This CDR3 spans 12 amino acids. CDR1 is MNHEY and CDR2 is SMNVEV in the germline V gene (reference sequence). CDR3 coding DNA: TGTGCCAGCAGCTCGGACAGAAGAAACACGTACTTC. The encoded protein is CASSSDRRNTYF.

This clone has a handful of counts. The J gene is TRBJ2-3, the V gene TRBV11-2; a possible D gene is TRBD2 (5 bases). The CDR3 is 16 residues long. Per the germline V gene, CDR1 is SGHAT and CDR2 is FQNNGV. The germline V and J ends were trimmed by 5 bases and 0 bases, with 15 bases remaining between them. In nucleotides, the CDR3 is TGTGCCAGCAGCAAATTTTGGAGGACTAGCACAGATACGCAGTATTTT. Its protein is CASSKFWRTSTDTQYF.

This clone showed up just a few times. The V call is TRBV4-2, the J call TRBJ2-2; 9 bases match TRBD2. The CDR3 contains 16 residues. Germline trimming cut 5 bases from V and 5 bases from J; bases unmatched to any gene: 9. Looked up from germline, CDR1 is LGHNA and CDR2 is YNFKEQ. The CDR3 nucleotides read TGTGCCAGCAGCAAAGCGGGGGGATTCGATACCGGGGAGCTGTTTTTT. Its translation: CASSKAGGFDTGELFF.

This chain connects TRBV5-1 to TRBJ2-1, with 10 bases that match TRBD1. CDR3 length equals 16 residues. CDR1 and CDR2 (germline): SGHRS, YFSETQ. The V segment lost 1 base and the J segment 5 bases; nucleotides outside the gene matches: 6. This chain's CDR3 is CASSLTPGTGDNEQFF. CDR3 nucleotides: TGCGCCAGCAGCTTGACACCCGGGACAGGGGACAATGAGCAGTTCTTC. Complete variable domain (other parts from reference TRBV5-1 and TRBJ2-1): KAGVTQTPRYLIKTRGQQVTLSCSPISGHRSVSWYQQTPGQGLQFLFEYFSETQRNKGNFPGRFSGRQFSNSRSEMNVSTLELGDSALYLCASSLTPGTGDNEQFFGPGTRLTVL.

This chain connects TRBV5-1 to TRBJ2-1; a weak D match, TRBD1 (5 bases). The germline V gene has CDR1 SGHRS and CDR2 YFSETQ. The CDR3 extends over 13 amino acids. V lost 2 bases to trimming and J lost 4 bases, with 7 bases between them. CDR3 loop: CASSFDSYNEQFF. The CDR3 nucleotides are TGCGCCAGCAGCTTCGACAGTTACAATGAGCAGTTCTTC.

This CDR3 reads CASSLGGLNEQYF. DNA of the CDR3: TGCGCCAGCAGCTTGGGGGGCCTCAACGAGCAGTACTTC. This chain uses TRBV5-1 with TRBJ2-7; the D gene is possibly TRBD1 (5 bases). This CDR3 region has 13 residues. Trimming cost V 0 bases and J 5 bases, with 9 bases left between them. Germline V CDR1 and CDR2: SGHRS, YFSETQ.

This chain joins TRBV10-3 and TRBJ1-5; D gene uncertain. Germline-derived CDR1 and CDR2 are ENHRY and SYGVKD. With 6 bases removed from V and 5 bases from J, the gap between germline ends came to 11 bases. The CDR3 is made up of 13 amino acids. CDR3 DNA: TGTGCCATCAGGAGGGAATGGGATCAGCCCCAGCATTTT. Its protein product is CAIRREWDQPQHF.

The genes are TRBV4-3 and TRBJ2-3; 10 bases line up with TRBD2. This CDR3 is built from 16 residues. J was trimmed by 6 bases and V by 3 bases; bases with no gene match: 9. The V gene's germline CDR1 is LGHNA and CDR2 YSLEER. CDR3 sequence reads: CASSQGTSDSGDTQYF. The CDR3 region has the DNA TGCGCCAGCAGCCAGGGGACTAGCGATTCAGGGGATACGCAGTATTTT.

The CDR3: CASSDREKWGNEQFF. CDR3 DNA sequence: TGTGCCAGCAGTGATCGGGAGAAGTGGGGCAATGAGCAGTTCTTC. V and J are TRBV6-6 and TRBJ2-1, with a weak D call TRBD2 (6 bases). The CDR3 is 15 amino acids. V lost 5 bases to trimming and J lost 6 bases, with 17 bases between them. Germline CDR1 and CDR2: MNHNY and SVGAGI (reference sequence).

The J gene is TRBJ1-1, the V gene TRBV18, with 9 bases lining up with TRBD1. The CDR3 has 17 residues. Trimming removed 0 bases from V and 1 base from J; junction bases left unmatched: 6. Per germline, CDR1 KGHSH and CDR2 LQKENI. CDR3 nucleotide sequence: TGTGCCAGCTCACCACCGGGAACAGGGGGCTCGAACACTGAAGCTTTCTTT. Its protein is CASSPPGTGGSNTEAFF. Variable domain in full (rest from reference TRBV18 and TRBJ1-1): NAGVMQNPRHLVRRRGQEARLRCSPMKGHSHVYWYRQLPEEGLKFMVYLQKENIIDESGMPKERFSAEFPKEGPSILRIQQVVRGDSAAYFCASSPPGTGGSNTEAFFGQGTRLTVV.

The V and J genes are TRBV13 and TRBJ2-1; 13 nucleotides align to TRBD2. The J segment lost 6 bases and the V segment lost 2 bases, leaving 4 bases of the junction unmatched. Germline V lookup: CDR1 PRHDT, CDR2 FYEKMQ (reference sequence). CDR3 size: 16 residues. The chain's CDR3 is CASSLTSGGALNEQFF. CDR3 bases: TGTGCCAGCAGCTTAACTAGCGGGGGGGCCCTCAATGAGCAGTTCTTC.

V gene TRBV19 combines with J gene TRBJ2-7; TRBD1 is a possible D gene (5 bases). CDR3 length: 15 residues. V gave up 6 bases and J gave up 5 bases, with 20 bases separating them. CDR1 is LNHDA and CDR2 is SQIVND in the germline V gene (reference sequence). This chain's CDR3 is CASRMGSQGTHEQYF. CDR3 DNA sequence: TGTGCCAGTAGGATGGGAAGTCAGGGAACCCACGAGCAGTACTTC.

The rearrangement joins TRBV5-1 to TRBJ2-1, with D possibly matching TRBD2 (5 bases). Trimming stripped 0 bases from V and 5 bases from J, with 12 bases between. The CDR3 extends over 15 amino acids. Per the germline V gene, CDR1 is SGHRS and CDR2 is YFSETQ. The CDR3, as DNA: TGCGCCAGCAGCTTGGTTGTTAGCGACAACAATGAGCAGTTCTTC. Its translation is CASSLVVSDNNEQFF.

The chain joins TRBV6-5 to TRBJ2-1; TRBD2 matches 9 bases. The CDR3 spans 15 residues. The germline V gene has CDR1 MNHEY and CDR2 SVGAGI. Trimming removed 2 bases from V and 7 bases from J; junction bases left unmatched: 6. The chain's CDR3 is CASSYGTSRVNEQFF. The CDR3 DNA reads as TGTGCCAGCAGTTACGGGACTAGCAGGGTTAATGAGCAGTTCTTC.

The chain is built from TRBV30 and TRBJ1-3; 9 nucleotides match TRBD1. Per germline, CDR1 GTSNPN and CDR2 SVGIG (reference sequence). After removal of 2 bases from V and 0 bases from J, the junction contained 14 bases not matched to a gene. The CDR3 covers 19 residues. CDR3 sequence reads: CAWSPTGTGLPSSGNTIYF. In DNA, the CDR3 is TGTGCCTGGAGTCCGACCGGGACAGGGCTTCCTAGCTCTGGAAACACCATATATTTT.

As for this clone: Other nucleotide sequences in the sample specify the same CDR3. The chain uses TRBV7-3 and TRBJ2-1; 8 bases line up with TRBD2. After removal of 5 bases from V and 8 bases from J, the junction contained 2 bases not matched to a gene. The CDR3 runs to 12 residues. CDR1 and CDR2 (germline): SGHTA, FQGTGA. The CDR3 region is CASSPGGDEQFF. The DNA for the CDR3 is TGTGCCAGCAGCCCCGGGGGGGATGAGCAGTTCTTC.

V usage is TRBV29-1 and J usage is TRBJ2-1; TRBD1 aligns across 8 bases. CDR1 is SQVTM and CDR2 is ANQGSEA in the germline V gene. The CDR3 spans 12 residues. V was clipped by 6 bases and J by 6 bases; unmatched bases: 4. CDR3 amino acids: CSVGQGGNEQFF. The CDR3 nucleotides read TGCAGCGTAGGACAGGGAGGCAATGAGCAGTTCTTC.

The V call is TRBV6-1, the J call TRBJ1-6; 7 bases fit TRBD1. V dropped 4 bases and J dropped 5; count of bases not matched to a gene: 2. CDR3 size: 14 residues. Germline assignment: CDR1 MNHNS and CDR2 SASEGT. This chain's CDR3 is CASSAGTDNSPLHF. The DNA for the CDR3 is TGTGCCAGCAGTGCGGGGACAGATAATTCACCCCTCCACTTT.

The V gene is TRBV5-1, the J gene TRBJ2-1; 8 nucleotides match TRBD1. The CDR3 has 14 residues. V gave up 8 bases and J gave up 2 bases; unmatched junction bases: 6. CDR1 is SGHRS, CDR2 YFSETQ, per germline. CDR3 region: CASLQGGPYNEQFF. The DNA of the CDR3 is TGCGCCAGTCTACAGGGGGGACCCTACAATGAGCAGTTCTTC.

This clone has only a few counts. The gene calls are TRBV29-1 and TRBJ2-5; 7 positions agree with TRBD2. The CDR3 contains 14 residues. Germline CDR1 is SQVTM and CDR2 is ANQGSEA. Trimming cost V 5 bases and J 4 bases; bases outside gene matches: 10. The CDR3 spells CSVHGGRFRETQYF. CDR3 coding DNA: TGCAGCGTTCACGGCGGGAGATTCCGAGAGACCCAGTACTTC.

The CDR3 loop reads CASSWPRGSTNEKLFF. The DNA of the CDR3 is TGCGCCAGCAGCTGGCCCAGGGGGTCAACTAATGAAAAACTGTTTTTT. The genes are TRBV5-1 and TRBJ1-4, with 7 bases lining up with TRBD1. Germline V gene sequence: CDR1 SGHRS, CDR2 YFSETQ. V trimming: 3 bases; J trimming: 0 bases; junction bases outside the gene matches: 5. This CDR3 spans 16 amino acids. Complete variable domain (other parts from reference TRBV5-1 and TRBJ1-4): KAGVTQTPRYLIKTRGQQVTLSCSPISGHRSVSWYQQTPGQGLQFLFEYFSETQRNKGNFPGRFSGRQFSNSRSEMNVSTLELGDSALYLCASSWPRGSTNEKLFFGSGTQLSVL.